The 24 T cell receptor beta chains below come from one sample, sequenced in a study of cytomegalovirus exposure and HLA in healthy donors. The PCR was carried out with 60 Vbeta primers and 13 Jbeta primers. The repertoire was sequenced with immunoSEQ multiplex PCR; TCRdb's copy has only in-frame clones and lacks some. In total, the table holds roughly 62,000 clones. The sequencing sample was made of PBMCs. The receptors shown here come from a male donor in good health and CMV-seronegative.

The chain recombines TRBV7-3 with TRBJ2-1; 11 nucleotides line up with TRBD2. The V and J ends lost 5 bases and 9 bases, in that order; junction bases with no gene match: 6. This CDR3 is built from 14 residues. Germline lookup yields CDR1 SGHTA and CDR2 FQGTGA. The CDR3 DNA sequence: TGTGCCAGCAGCGTTAGCGGGGGGGCAGCTGAGCAGTTCTTC. As protein: CASSVSGGAAEQFF.

The chain carries TRBV10-3 and TRBJ2-5; 10 bases fit TRBD2. The DNA end favors TRBJ2-7, so the J call may be wrong. Germline CDR1 ENHRY, CDR2 SYGVKD. This CDR3 has 15 amino acids. The CDR3 sequence is CAISASGRAGNEQYF. CDR3 in DNA: TGTGCCATCAGTGCGAGCGGGAGGGCCGGGAACGAGCAGTACTTC.

This rearrangement joins TRBV2 to TRBJ1-1, with D perhaps matching TRBD1 (5 bases). Germline V CDR1 and CDR2: SNHLY, FYNNEI. This CDR3 region has 14 residues. The ends were cut back, 4 bases at V and 2 bases at J, with 11 bases in the middle. In nucleotides, the CDR3 is TGTGCCAGCAGTGTGGCCAGGGTTAACACTGAAGCTTTCTTT. Amino acid sequence: CASSVARVNTEAFF.

The chain recombines TRBV6-5 with TRBJ2-3, with D perhaps TRBD2 (5 bases). V dropped 5 bases and J dropped 6 bases, with 18 bases sitting between them. The germline V gene encodes CDR1 MNHEY and CDR2 SVGAGI. The CDR3 runs 15 residues. The CDR3 spells CASSSLLAGLDTQYF. CDR3 sequence (DNA): TGTGCCAGCAGTAGCCTTCTGGCGGGTCTGGATACGCAGTATTTT.

The chain carries TRBV28 and TRBJ1-5; TRBD1 might be the D (5 bases). Germline V gene data show CDR1 as MDHEN and CDR2 as SYDVKM. This CDR3 is 18 amino acids long. Trimming took 3 bases from V and 0 from J, leaving 18 bases between them. In nucleotides, the CDR3 is TGTGCCAGCAGTTTGGTTGCGGCGGGGGTTGGTAGCAATCAGCCCCAGCATTTT. It codes for CASSLVAAGVGSNQPQHF.

The genes are TRBV9 and TRBJ2-3, with D unresolved. The germline V gene encodes CDR1 SGDLS and CDR2 YYNGEE. This CDR3 has 15 residues. V was pared by 4 bases and J by 4 bases, with 16 bases between. CDR3 sequence (DNA): TGTGCCAGCAGCCCTGGGCCCTTGAAGGCAGATACGCAGTATTTT. Translation: CASSPGPLKADTQYF.

With respect to this clone: This sample includes further DNA sequences coding for the same CDR3. V gene TRBV6-5 combines with J gene TRBJ1-4; D is undetermined. CDR1 is MNHEY, CDR2 SVGAGI, per germline. Between the trimmed V and J ends, which lost 2 bases and 4 bases, there was a span of 11 bases. This CDR3 comprises 15 residues. The CDR3 DNA is TGTGCCAGCAGTTACAACGGCCGGGGTAATGAAAAACTGTTTTTT. Amino acids: CASSYNGRGNEKLFF.

This sequence joins TRBV6-1 and TRBJ2-7, with TRBD2 matching 7 bases. V dropped 4 bases and J dropped 2; count of bases not matched to a gene: 8. The germline V gene encodes CDR1 MNHNS and CDR2 SASEGT. The CDR3 spans 15 residues. The CDR3 here is CASSGPRGGAYEQYF. In DNA, the CDR3 is TGTGCCAGCAGTGGACCCCGCGGGGGTGCCTACGAGCAGTACTTC.

In DNA, the CDR3 is TGTGCCAGCAGTAGAACCGGGACAGGGGGCTTTACCGGGGAGCTGTTTTTT. Residues: CASSRTGTGGFTGELFF. The V and J genes are TRBV28 and TRBJ2-2; 12 nucleotides align to TRBD1. Germline trimming cut 5 bases from V and 5 bases from J; bases unmatched to any gene: 9. Germline CDR1 reads MDHEN; CDR2 reads SYDVKM. This CDR3 has 17 residues.

V and J are TRBV30 and TRBJ2-1; 8 bases agree with TRBD1. This CDR3 is 13 amino acids long. The V gene's germline CDR1 is GTSNPN and CDR2 SVGIG (reference sequence). After removal of 7 bases from V and 10 bases from J, the junction contained 12 bases not matched to a gene. The CDR3 reads CAYTTGVQGEQFF. The CDR3 DNA reads TGTGCCTATACGACAGGGGTTCAAGGGGAGCAGTTCTTC.

A word on this clone: The germline gene is not matched at one end of the junction; a read error may be the cause. V gene TRBV29-1 combines with J gene TRBJ2-3; TRBD2 aligns across 7 bases. CDR1 is SQVTM, CDR2 ANQGSEA, per germline. The length of the CDR3 is 13 residues. The DNA for the CDR3 is TGCAGCGTTGAGGGGGAGGGCACAGATAAGCAGTATTTT. This translates into CSVEGEGTDKQYF.

This sequence joins TRBV7-2 and TRBJ2-7; D ambiguous. The germline CDR1 and CDR2 sequences are SGHTA and FQGNSA. The V and J ends lost 1 base and 2 bases respectively, with 15 bases between them. The CDR3 is made up of 16 amino acids. This CDR3 is CASSLDSGRMAYEQYF. The CDR3 DNA sequence: TGTGCCAGCAGCTTAGATTCCGGCAGGATGGCCTACGAGCAGTACTTC. The whole variable domain, remainder taken from reference TRBV7-2 and TRBJ2-7, is GAGVSQSPSNKVTEKGKDVELRCDPISGHTALYWYRQSLGQGLEFLIYFQGNSAPDKSGLPSDRFSAERTGGSVSTLTIQRTQQEDSAVYLCASSLDSGRMAYEQYFGPGTRLTVT.

The genes are TRBV7-2 and TRBJ2-1; 7 positions match TRBD2. With V trimmed by 7 bases and J by 0 bases, 18 bases remained unmatched. Germline V gene lookup returns CDR1 SGHTA and CDR2 FQGNSA. The CDR3 loop spans 19 amino acids. Written as DNA, the CDR3 is TGTGCCAGCAACCCATGGAGGGCTAGCGGTCCAAGCTCCTACAATGAGCAGTTCTTC. Translated, it gives CASNPWRASGPSSYNEQFF.

The chain carries TRBV18 and TRBJ1-4; 7 positions match TRBD1. The CDR3 has 15 amino acids. Germline V CDR1 and CDR2: KGHSH, LQKENI. The V gene end was trimmed by 5 bases and the J gene end by 3 bases; junction bases not matched to a gene: 6. The CDR3 region has the DNA TGTGCCAGCTCAATCGACAGGGCGTCTAATGAAAAACTGTTTTTT. Its protein is CASSIDRASNEKLFF.

This chain joins TRBV5-4 and TRBJ2-7; D is possibly TRBD1 (5 bases). Germline V CDR1 and CDR2: SGHNT, YYREEE (reference sequence). The V gene lost 4 bases and the J gene lost 6 bases, with 11 bases spanning the gap. The CDR3 contains 12 residues. CDR3 DNA sequence: TGTGCCAGCAGCCTGGCTCAGGGCGAGCAGTACTTC. It encodes CASSLAQGEQYF.

The rearrangement links TRBV19 to TRBJ1-1, with TRBD1 identical over 7 bases. This CDR3 is 13 amino acids long. CDR1 LNHDA and CDR2 SQIVND come from the germline V gene (reference sequence). V shed 5 bases and J 5 bases; nucleotides not matched to a gene: 5. The CDR3 DNA reads as TGTGCCAGTAGTGCACAGGGGCGTACTGAAGCTTTCTTT. It yields the protein CASSAQGRTEAFF.

For this clone: The junction shows a germline mismatch at one end, possibly a read error. The chain couples TRBV18 to TRBJ2-7; D is unresolved. The CDR3 loop spans 11 amino acids. CDR1 and CDR2 (germline): KGHSH, LQKENI. CDR3 nucleotide sequence: TGTGCCAGATCACCCGCCTACGAGCAGTACTTC. This gives the protein CARSPAYEQYF. The variable domain in full, completed from reference TRBV18 and TRBJ2-7, reads NAGVMQNPRHLVRRRGQEARLRCSPMKGHSHVYWYRQLPEEGLKFMVYLQKENIIDESGMPKERFSAEFPKEGPSILRIQQVVRGDSAAYFCARSPAYEQYFGPGTRLTVT.

CDR3 DNA sequence: TGCGCCAGCAGCTTGGGCCGGGACTCCTTATTCCTCACAGATACGCAGTATTTT. Its translation: CASSLGRDSLFLTDTQYF. The chain links TRBV5-1 to TRBJ2-3; D is possibly TRBD2 (6 bases). Deletions cut 0 bases from V and 2 bases from J, with 19 bases between. Germline V gene data show CDR1 as SGHRS and CDR2 as YFSETQ. This CDR3 comprises 18 residues.

The chain carries TRBV11-2 and TRBJ2-5, with TRBD1 identical over 11 bases. With the DNA end fitting TRBJ2-7 better, the J assignment may be wrong. This CDR3 is 13 amino acids long. Germline CDR1 is SGHAT and CDR2 is FQNNGV. The CDR3 sequence is CASSGTGGDEQYF. DNA of the CDR3: TGTGCCAGCAGTGGGACAGGGGGGGACGAGCAGTACTTC.

The V gene is TRBV1, the J gene TRBJ2-7; TRBD1, the table's D call, was not compared with the DNA. TRBV1 has pseudogene status. The length of the CDR3 is 17 residues. CDR3 sequence: CTSSQGSQKNESYEQYF. The CDR3 region has the DNA TGCACCAGCAGCCAAGGGTCACAGAAAAACGAGTCCTACGAGCAGTACTTC.

The chain links TRBV19 to TRBJ2-2, with D maybe TRBD1 (6 bases). The germline gives CDR1 LNHDA, CDR2 SQIVND (reference sequence). This CDR3 has 15 amino acids. Trimming left V 5 bases short and J 0 bases short, with 10 bases between. CDR3 in amino acids: CASSFGTSNTGELFF. The CDR3 coding sequence is TGTGCCAGTAGTTTCGGGACATCGAACACCGGGGAGCTGTTTTTT.

DNA for the CDR3: TGTGCCAGCAGCGCCTTCGGACAGCAAGAGACCCAGTACTTC. Its protein is CASSAFGQQETQYF. V and J are TRBV7-2 and TRBJ2-5; TRBD1 might be the D (6 bases). The V gene lost 5 bases and the J gene lost 2 bases, with 12 bases spanning the gap. Per germline, CDR1 SGHTA and CDR2 FQGNSA. This CDR3 spans 14 amino acids.

V gene TRBV28 combines with J gene TRBJ2-7; D is ambiguous. V dropped 3 bases and J dropped 0 bases, with 12 bases sitting between them. The CDR3 is made up of 15 amino acids. Germline CDR1 is MDHEN and CDR2 is SYDVKM. CDR3 loop: CASSLQQLNSYEQYF. Written as DNA, the CDR3 is TGTGCCAGCAGTTTGCAACAGCTCAACTCCTACGAGCAGTACTTC.

J is TRBJ1-1 and V is TRBV6-6; D is perhaps TRBD1 (5 bases). The CDR3 spans 13 residues. Germline V gene lookup returns CDR1 MNHNY and CDR2 SVGAGI (reference sequence). Trimming removed 6 bases at V and 7 bases at J, with 15 bases between. CDR3 amino acids: CASRFGARGEAFF. The CDR3 bases are TGTGCCAGCAGATTTGGGGCTAGGGGTGAAGCTTTCTTT.